Listed below are T cell receptor beta chains from one sample, sequenced in a study of T-cell reconstitution after alpha-beta-depleted transplantation in children. TCRdb redid the calling of the PCR reads with MiXCR, one entry per CDR3 protein. The repertoire consists of about 300,000 distinct CDR3 sequences, with 6% to 10% occurring once and the leading ten covering over 7.5%. The specimen was peripheral blood, collected 360 days after TCRalphabeta/CD19-depleted stem cell transplant. Every receptor here comes from a female patient younger than 10 who had a stem cell transplant for Fanconi anemia, so the T cells may come from the graft donor. Each CDR3 is given with its conserved first and last residue. Fields, in order: CDR3 length, clone size, D gene, V gene, J gene, CDR3 protein, CDR3 DNA. The D gene is left open where the match is weak. Clone size, where shown, is once, few, many, or a class for clones that have expanded.

CDR3 length: 16
clone size: few
D gene: .
V gene: TRBV7-6
J gene: TRBJ1-1
CDR3 protein: CASSRGIGRVESEAFF
CDR3 DNA: TGTGCCAGCAGCCGAGGGATCGGTAGGGTGGAATCTGAAGCTTTCTTT

CDR3 length: 16
clone size: few
D gene: TRBD2
V gene: TRBV4-1
J gene: TRBJ2-7
CDR3 protein: CASSPHVGGATYEQYF
CDR3 DNA: TGCGCCAGCAGCCCACATGTCGGGGGGGCCACCTACGAGCAGTACTTC

CDR3 length: 13
clone size: few
D gene: .
V gene: TRBV7-8
J gene: TRBJ1-5
CDR3 protein: CASSEGLRQPQHF
CDR3 DNA: TGTGCCAGCAGCGAAGGGCTCAGGCAGCCCCAGCATTTT

CDR3 length: 14
clone size: few
D gene: .
V gene: TRBV20-1
J gene: TRBJ1-4
CDR3 protein: CSAGPRGNNEKLFF
CDR3 DNA: TGCAGTGCTGGACCCCGGGGGAATAATGAAAAACTGTTTTTT

CDR3 length: 15
clone size: few
D gene: .
V gene: TRBV7-9
J gene: TRBJ1-1
CDR3 protein: CASSLWEGPNTEAFF
CDR3 DNA: TGTGCCAGCAGCTTATGGGAGGGCCCAAACACTGAAGCTTTCTTT

CDR3 length: 14
clone size: many
D gene: TRBD2
V gene: TRBV20-1
J gene: TRBJ2-1
CDR3 protein: CSASGTRSYNEQFF
CDR3 DNA: TGCAGTGCTTCCGGGACTAGATCCTACAATGAGCAGTTCTTC

CDR3 length: 13
clone size: many
D gene: TRBD1
V gene: TRBV29-1
J gene: TRBJ2-7
CDR3 protein: CSVVPTGVHEQYF
CDR3 DNA: TGCAGCGTTGTCCCGACAGGGGTCCACGAGCAGTACTTC

CDR3 length: 14
clone size: few
D gene: .
V gene: TRBV6-2/TRBV6-3
J gene: TRBJ1-5
CDR3 protein: CAVSGVQRNQPQHF
CDR3 DNA: TGTGCCGTCTCAGGGGTGCAACGCAATCAGCCCCAGCATTTT

CDR3 length: 15
clone size: many
D gene: .
V gene: TRBV7-7
J gene: TRBJ2-1
CDR3 protein: CASSLRHEGTNEQFF
CDR3 DNA: TGTGCCAGCAGCTTAAGGCATGAAGGGACCAATGAGCAGTTCTTC

CDR3 length: 19
clone size: many
D gene: TRBD2
V gene: TRBV3-1
J gene: TRBJ2-3
CDR3 protein: CASSQAVTWREGPTDTQYF
CDR3 DNA: TGTGCCAGCAGCCAAGCGGTAACGTGGCGGGAGGGCCCAACAGATACGCAGTATTTT

CDR3 length: 17
clone size: .
D gene: .
V gene: TRBV11-2
J gene: TRBJ1-1
CDR3 protein: CATKRATGAYQNTEAFF
CDR3 DNA: TGTGCCACTAAAAGGGCGACAGGCGCCTACCAGAACACTGAAGCTTTCTTT